This TCR beta chain stems from a study of T-cell memory formation after mild COVID-19. This clonotype appeared a few times. V lost 0 bases, J lost 6 bases, and 8 bases lay in between. Germline lookup yields CDR1 DFQATT and CDR2 SNEGSKA (reference sequence). The CDR3 sequence is 12 residues long. TCRdb ran MiXCR on the 5' RACE reads and lists one entry per CDR3 protein. The repertoire holds under 300,000 distinct CDR3 sequences, with less than 20% as singletons. The receptor's source is a man aged 18 to 30 who had mild COVID-19 (a few samples of this study predate the infection). Cell type and time point are not known. The rearrangement links TRBV20-1 to TRBJ1-2, with D perhaps matching TRBD1 (5 bases). The specimen was PBMCs or a T cell subset sorted from them (not recorded which). CDR3 in amino acids: CSARDQGDGYTF. The DNA for the CDR3 is TGCAGTGCTAGAGATCAGGGTGATGGCTACACCTTC.